Shown below are 21 T cell receptor beta chains from a single sample sequenced in a study of blood T cell repertoires in COVID-19. Here immunoSEQ multiplex PCR was the method, and the copy in TCRdb shows in-frame clones only, minus some. The sample holds hundreds of thousands of clones, approximately 90% seen once. The sequenced material came from PBMCs or T cells enriched from blood (not recorded which). The origin of the receptors is a woman younger than 30 who had recovered from COVID-19.

This chain joins TRBV7-8 and TRBJ2-7; D is ambiguous. CDR1 and CDR2 (germline): SGHVS, FQNEAQ. With 5 bases removed from V and 4 bases from J, the gap between germline ends came to 21 bases. CDR3 length: 16 residues. The CDR3 reads CASSPLGTRMPYEQYF. The CDR3 bases are TGTGCCAGCAGCCCGTTAGGTACGAGGATGCCTTACGAGCAGTACTTC.

This chain links TRBV11-2 with TRBJ2-5, with D uncertain. This CDR3 is built from 15 residues. Germline V gives CDR1 SGHAT, CDR2 FQNNGV. V lost 5 bases, J lost 3 bases, and 16 bases lay in between. CDR3 residues: CASSALSVTKETQYF. CDR3 coding DNA: TGTGCCAGCAGCGCCCTTTCGGTCACCAAAGAGACCCAGTACTTC.

This chain links TRBV7-3 with TRBJ2-1; TRBD2 agrees at 7 bases. V shed 5 bases and J 8 bases; nucleotides not matched to a gene: 12. Germline V lookup: CDR1 SGHTA, CDR2 FQGTGA. The length of the CDR3 is 15 residues. Written as DNA, the CDR3 is TGTGCCAGCAGCCCGTGGGCCGGGGGGTGGGATGAGCAGTTCTTC. This gives the protein CASSPWAGGWDEQFF.

The V gene is TRBV3-1 (or the pseudogene TRBV3-2), the J gene TRBJ2-7; D is possibly TRBD2 (7 bases). The CDR3 sequence is 14 residues long. Trimming removed 4 bases at V and 4 bases at J, with 14 bases between. Germline assignment: CDR1 LGHDT and CDR2 YNNKEL (reference sequence). For the CDR3, the DNA is TGTGCCAGCAGCCCGGGGGGCTCGGTTTACGAGCAGTACTTC. It yields the protein CASSPGGSVYEQYF.

This clone has only a few counts. The chain is built from TRBV30 and TRBJ2-2; 12 bases map to TRBD2. V trimming: 2 bases; J trimming: 5 bases; junction bases outside the gene matches: 3. From germline, CDR1 is GTSNPN and CDR2 SVGIG (reference sequence). The length of the CDR3 is 15 residues. The CDR3 reads CAWSPLAGGTGELFF. The CDR3 coding sequence is TGTGCCTGGAGTCCCCTAGCGGGGGGGACCGGGGAGCTGTTTTTT.

This chain uses TRBV4-1 with TRBJ2-7; possible D gene TRBD1, 5 bases. V was clipped by 4 bases and J by 5 bases, with 18 bases between them. Germline V gene data show CDR1 as MGHRA and CDR2 as YSYEKL. CDR3 size: 15 residues. CDR3 sequence reads: CASSRTTGAPDEQYF. The CDR3 bases are TGCGCCAGCAGCCGCACAACAGGAGCCCCGGACGAGCAGTACTTC.

This clone came up once. The rearrangement uses TRBV3-1 (or the pseudogene TRBV3-2) and TRBJ1-1, with D possibly matching TRBD1 (6 bases). The CDR3 covers 13 residues. V lost 4 bases to trimming and J lost 4 bases, with 10 bases between them. The germline gives CDR1 LGHDT, CDR2 YNNKEL (reference sequence). The CDR3 region has the DNA TGTGCCAGCAGCCGACAGACAGGCACTGAAGCTTTCTTT. Its translation: CASSRQTGTEAFF.

The chain recombines TRBV25-1 with TRBJ1-1; a weak D match, TRBD1 (5 bases). Germline CDR1 reads MGHDK; CDR2 reads SYGVNS. The V and J ends lost 3 bases and 7 bases respectively, with 12 bases between them. The length of the CDR3 is 13 residues. DNA for the CDR3: TGTGCCAGCAGTGACGCGGGACGCAGTGAAGCTTTCTTT. It yields the protein CASSDAGRSEAFF.

In DNA form, the CDR3 reads TGTGCCAGCTCAAGGGGGAATGAGCAGTTCTTC. This sequence encodes CASSRGNEQFF. The gene calls are TRBV28 and TRBJ2-1, with a possible D match to TRBD1 (6 bases). This CDR3 has 11 residues. CDR1 MDHEN and CDR2 SYDVKM come from the germline V gene. V gave up 8 bases and J gave up 7 bases, with 9 bases separating them.

CDR3 loop: CASRLVGGLAGERNTQYF. The CDR3 nucleotides read TGTGCAAGTCGCTTAGTAGGAGGGCTAGCGGGGGAGAGGAATACGCAGTATTTT. This chain links TRBV12-2 with TRBJ2-3; the D call in the table, TRBD2, was not verified against the DNA. TRBV12-2 is a listed pseudogene. The CDR3 sequence is 18 residues long.

This chain joins TRBV25-1 and TRBJ1-2, with D uncertain. The CDR3 extends over 15 amino acids. Trimming shortened V by 4 bases and J by 6 bases, and 18 bases separated the two germline ends. Germline values: CDR1 MGHDK, CDR2 SYGVNS. In DNA form, the CDR3 reads TGTGCCAGCAGTGCAGCCGGGGTGAGGTTAAATGGCTACACCTTC. Amino acids: CASSAAGVRLNGYTF.

The chain is built from TRBV7-9 and TRBJ1-6; D unresolved. This CDR3 is 14 amino acids long. CDR1 SEHNR and CDR2 FQNEAQ come from the germline V gene (reference sequence). Trimming took 5 bases from V and 9 from J, leaving 14 bases between them. CDR3 in amino acids: CASSPPGEGSPLHF. In DNA form, the CDR3 reads TGTGCCAGCAGCCCCCCAGGAGAGGGTTCACCCCTCCACTTT.

V and J are TRBV5-8 and TRBJ1-6; 7 bases are shared with TRBD1. After removal of 2 bases from V and 14 bases from J, the junction contained 7 bases not matched to a gene. CDR1 SGHTS and CDR2 YDEGEE come from the germline V gene. The CDR3 length is 13 residues. In nucleotides, the CDR3 is TGTGCCAGCAGCTTTCCGACAGGGAGAGCCCTCCACTTT. This sequence encodes CASSFPTGRALHF.

The rearrangement uses TRBV18 and TRBJ2-7, with a tentative D call TRBD1 (6 bases). Germline V lookup: CDR1 KGHSH, CDR2 LQKENI. The CDR3 loop spans 12 amino acids. V was clipped by 3 bases and J by 7 bases, with 10 bases between them. CDR3 nucleotides: TGTGCCAGCTCACCCGGACAGATTGAGCAGTACTTC. Translation: CASSPGQIEQYF.

V usage is TRBV7-3 and J usage is TRBJ2-5; D perhaps matches TRBD1 (5 bases). The CDR3 loop spans 13 amino acids. Germline V gene data show CDR1 as SGHTA and CDR2 as FQGTGA. Trimming removed 2 bases at V and 1 base at J, with 5 bases between. The CDR3 bases are TGTGCCAGCAGCTTAGGGGCCCAAGAGACCCAGTACTTC. Translating it yields CASSLGAQETQYF.

The chain has TRBV27 and TRBJ1-2; 7 bases align to TRBD1. Unmatched junction bases numbered 7, after V lost 5 bases and J lost 4 bases. CDR3 length: 14 amino acids. CDR1 is MNHEY, CDR2 SMNVEV, per germline (reference sequence). CDR3 in DNA: TGTGCCAGCAGTGAGTCGAACAGGGGCTATGGCTACACCTTC. It yields the protein CASSESNRGYGYTF.

V usage is TRBV11-3 and J usage is TRBJ2-1; 13 bases align to TRBD2. Germline V gene lookup returns CDR1 SGHNT and CDR2 YENEEA. CDR3 length: 20 amino acids. The V gene end was trimmed by 0 bases and the J gene end by 4 bases; junction bases not matched to a gene: 12. The CDR3 here is CASSLEGPELAGGLYNEQFF. The CDR3 bases are TGTGCCAGCAGCTTAGAGGGACCGGAACTAGCGGGGGGGCTTTACAATGAGCAGTTCTTC.

This chain joins TRBV25-1 and TRBJ1-1; tentatively, D is TRBD1 (5 bases). Germline lookup yields CDR1 MGHDK and CDR2 SYGVNS. V was pared by 1 base and J by 1 base, with 13 bases between. This CDR3 region has 16 residues. The CDR3 region is CASSEFFLQANTEAFF. The CDR3 DNA reads TGTGCCAGCAGTGAATTTTTTCTACAGGCGAACACTGAAGCTTTCTTT.

The V call is TRBV28, the J call TRBJ1-2; unclear D gene. CDR1 is MDHEN and CDR2 is SYDVKM in the germline V gene. Trimming removed 7 bases from V and 1 base from J, with 19 bases in between. This CDR3 is 16 amino acids long. Here the CDR3 DNA reads TGTGCCAGCACCCCCGACAAGGATTACCTTAACTATGGCTACACCTTC. It is translated as CASTPDKDYLNYGYTF.

This chain uses TRBV7-9 with TRBJ1-1; 8 nucleotides align to TRBD1. The CDR3 loop spans 14 amino acids. V dropped 5 bases and J dropped 3; count of bases not matched to a gene: 5. Germline V CDR1 and CDR2: SEHNR, FQNEAQ (reference sequence). CDR3 amino acids: CASSRRGRDTEAFF. The CDR3 DNA is TGTGCCAGCAGCCGCAGGGGGCGGGACACTGAAGCTTTCTTT. Using reference TRBV7-9 and TRBJ1-1 for the parts outside the CDR3, the full variable domain is DTGVSQNPRHKITKRGQNVTFRCDPISEHNRLYWYRQTLGQGPEFLTYFQNEAQLEKSRLLSDRFSAERPKGSFSTLEIQRTEQGDSAMYLCASSRRGRDTEAFFGQGTRLTVV.

The chain is built from TRBV9 and TRBJ2-5; TRBD2 is a possible D gene (7 bases). V was trimmed by 7 bases and J by 0 bases, leaving 13 bases between them. The CDR3 consists of 14 residues. Germline V gene data show CDR1 as SGDLS and CDR2 as YYNGEE. The CDR3 here is CASAAGAYQETQYF. The CDR3 bases are TGTGCCAGCGCGGCGGGGGCGTACCAAGAGACCCAGTACTTC.